The present TCR beta chain was sequenced within a study of cytomegalovirus exposure and HLA in healthy donors. All the people who gave samples were healthy bone marrow donors. PCR involved 60 Vbeta and 13 Jbeta primers. Assay used: immunoSEQ multiplex PCR; TCRdb lists only in-frame clones, some missing. Of about 120,000 clones detected, 80% appear once; the ten largest clones hold 8.8%. V was shortened by 2 bases and J by 1 base, with 8 bases between the two germline ends. Per the germline V gene, CDR1 is LGHNA and CDR2 is YNFKEQ. This CDR3 contains 14 residues. This receptor was obtained from a female donor in good health and CMV-seropositive. Sequencing input: PBMCs. V and J are TRBV4-2 and TRBJ2-5; D gene ambiguous. CDR3 sequence: CASSQSQAQETQYF. CDR3 in DNA: TGTGCCAGCAGCCAAAGCCAGGCCCAAGAGACCCAGTACTTC.